Below, one T cell receptor (beta chain) is given with its context. J lost 4 bases, V lost 3 bases, and 14 bases had no gene match. The CDR3 extends over 16 amino acids. CDR1 is DFQATT, CDR2 SNEGSKA, per germline (reference sequence). The data originate from a study of blood T cell repertoires in COVID-19. Sequencing was performed with immunoSEQ multiplex PCR; in TCRdb, only in-frame clones are kept and a portion is missing. The profile shows about 120,000 clones, 85% to 90% of them singletons. This rearrangement joins TRBV20-1 to TRBJ1-2, with 7 bases aligning to TRBD1. Sequenced input: peripheral blood. The origin of this receptor is a man older than 75 with acute or convalescent COVID-19. The chain's CDR3 is CSASTWAGGDRYGYTF. CDR3 in DNA: TGCAGTGCTAGTACCTGGGCAGGGGGTGACCGCTATGGCTACACCTTC.